The clone carrying this TCR beta chain was counted a few times. The entry originates in a study of T cells after yellow fever vaccination. TCRdb re-derived calls from the 5' RACE reads in MiXCR, one entry per CDR3 protein. The top ten clones hold around 34% of a sample with about 170,000 distinct CDR3 sequences, 9.5% to 11% of them seen once. V lost 6 bases and J lost 3; bases outside the gene matches: 7. This CDR3 comprises 13 residues. Germline assignment: CDR1 GTSNPN and CDR2 SVGIG (reference sequence). The chain couples TRBV30 to TRBJ2-7; 8 bases agree with TRBD1. This clonotype originated in a man in his late teens or twenties who received the YFV17D yellow fever vaccine. Sequenced material: CD8+ T cells sorted from PBMCs, taken 15 days after the yellow fever booster vaccination. In DNA form, the CDR3 reads TGTGCCTGCATACAGGGGGACCTCTACGAGCAGTACTTC. It codes for CACIQGDLYEQYF.